This T cell receptor beta chain was identified in a study of shared clonotypes between healthy human individuals (dated by TCRdb to the early 2020s). About the investigation overall: Three men and two women, aged 18 to 49 years, made up the cohort. Per donor, three plates each were used for CD4 naive and CD4 memory, two for CD8 naive, and one for CD8 memory. The study deeply sequenced blood TCR repertoires of about five healthy adults to estimate repertoire size and the extent of clonotype sharing between individuals. Libraries were prepared and TCR repertoires were sequenced by different laboratories using diverse techniques, in order to increase sequencing depth and limit assay-specific biases. Between about 0.8 and 9 billion PBMCs per donor were obtained by leukapheresis.

The paper's findings and limits, for the study overall: Sampling was limited to blood, and TCR repertoires in tissue likely differ from TCR repertoires in blood. The genetic and exposure-history diversity represented was limited by the small number of donors. When several donors were compared, the shared fraction of clonotypes was around 5% for naive CD4, around 3.5% for naive CD8, roughly 2.3% for memory CD4, and roughly 0.43% for memory CD8. Pairwise subsampling indicated that sequencing depth was expected to affect the degree of clonotype sharing among donors. Naive subsets generally had larger estimated clonotype richness than memory subsets. Incomplete sequencing was indicated by rarefaction of sorted-subset datasets, despite the large sequencing depth. Compared with non-shared clonotypes, the clonotypes found in all four sorted-subset donors had higher generation probabilities.

Using the deep immunoSEQ assay, TCR CDR3 regions were amplified from genomic DNA by multiplex PCR. For each cell subset, the extracted genomic DNA was distributed evenly across all wells of several immunoSEQ 96-well plates, and each plate served as one replicate. For sorted subsets, each replicate PCR was loaded with 200 ng genomic DNA, equivalent to 30,000 or so T cell genomes. The purified libraries were quantified using a Qubit 3.0 fluorometer, sized with a Bioanalyzer 2100, and then quantified again using the KAPA Library Quantification kit. Every immunoSEQ 96-well plate was sequenced on a dedicated single-read 150-cycle Illumina NextSeq 550 flow cell. The study's processing was this. Because the immunoSEQ output held only junctional sequences and lacked quality scores, the filtering could not match the filtering applied to full-length reads. To assign V/J genes and CDR3, sequences were annotated using PyIR, a Python wrapper for IgBLAST v1.9, with IMGT germline references. Any read was removed if the V/J assignment was weak (E-value above 1e-6), the CDR3 was missing, or the read contained stop codons, out-of-frame junctions, or ambiguous translated residues. A V3J clonotype was defined by an identical inferred V gene, J gene, and CDR3 amino acid sequence. Percentage overlap between repertoires was calculated by dividing the number of shared unique clonotypes by the size of the smaller repertoire. Repertoire richness was assessed with RTK rarefaction, the Chao1 estimator, and Recon v2.1 estimates of unobserved clonotypes. Generation probabilities were computed with OLGA for all TCRbeta clonotypes obtained by the gDNA method from several donors. Not all clones reach the TCRdb copy of this immuneACCESS table, which keeps in-frame sequences only. Checked studies attribute under half of the gap to unresolved V genes and leave the rest unexplained. V and J calls and clone size are those listed in that table; D and trimming were worked out from the DNA. The sample table records approximately 2,300,000 clones; just under 95% of these occur just once. The ten biggest clones cover about 0.36% of the sample.

The donors were healthy, HIV-negative adults with no recently reported acute infections or vaccinations. Every donor was a Caucasian adult living in Nashville, Tennessee, USA. CD4+ T cells were enriched by magnetic negative selection, after which naive cells were positively selected on CD45RA and the negative fraction was taken as the memory subset. Blood was obtained by leukapheresis, after which PBMCs were separated by Ficoll-Histopaque density gradient centrifugation and cryopreserved in liquid nitrogen vapor phase. Purity and quantity of every magnetically sorted T cell population were checked by analytical flow cytometry. Genomic DNA was isolated from each sorted fraction and quantified by UV absorbance on a Nanodrop 2000c. This clone showed up just a few times. The antigen this receptor binds is unknown. One base away there is no much larger clone; base qualities are not given. Other nucleotide sequences from this sample produce the same CDR3.

V was cut back by 3 bases and J by 3 bases, leaving a gap of 8 bases between them. CDR1 SEHNR and CDR2 FQNEAQ were looked up in the germline V gene (reference sequence). The CDR3, cysteine through phenylalanine, is 13 amino acids long. CDR3 DNA only is kept here, 39 bases in frame from base 1. The source material was naive CD4+ T cells from PBMCs. In the paper's terms, the cell subset or site label means: CD45RA+ positively selected. The rearrangement combines TRBV7-9 with TRBJ1-2, with no confident D gene call. This TCR was sampled from a man younger than 35 in good health. Some clones in this sample may be carry-over from other donors' samples. Here the CDR3 is given as CASSFTGDYGYTF. DNA sequence: TGTGCCAGCAGCTTTACCGGGGACTATGGCTACACCTTC.